Listed below are T cell receptor beta chains from one sample, sequenced in a study of blood T cell repertoires in COVID-19. This table comes from immunoSEQ multiplex PCR, and its TCRdb copy is limited to in-frame clones, with some not included. The sample shows about 160,000 clones, just over 85% of them seen only once. Sequencing was performed on peripheral blood. These receptors were obtained from a man between 65 and 85 years old with acute or convalescent COVID-19. CDR3s include the opening cysteine and the closing phenylalanine or tryptophan. The D gene is left open where the match is weak. The size entry is marked missing in some rows and otherwise reads once, few, many or a size class.

once	TRBV6-5	TRBJ1-1	.	TGTGCCAGCAGCGGCCGGGGTAACACTGAAGCTTTCTTT	CASSGRGNTEAFF
.	TRBV3-1/TRBV3-2	TRBJ1-1	.	TGTGCCAGCAGCCAAGATTTCGGACACGTTCACACTGAAGCTTTCTTT	CASSQDFGHVHTEAFF
.	TRBV5-5	TRBJ2-3	TRBD1	TGTGCCAGCAGCCCAACCGGGACAGGGGTAGATACGCAGTATTTT	CASSPTGTGVDTQYF
.	TRBV28	TRBJ1-6	.	TGTGCCAGCAGAGAACAGGGACGGTCACCCCTCCACTTT	CASREQGRSPLHF
.	TRBV7-6	TRBJ2-3	TRBD1	TGTGCCAGCAGCCCCTCCCCCGGGACAGCTAGCACAGATACGCAGTATTTT	CASSPSPGTASTDTQYF
.	TRBV19	TRBJ2-1	TRBD2	TGTGCCAGTAGTATCGCTTCGGGGACTAGCGGGAGCAATGAGCAGTTCTTC	CASSIASGTSGSNEQFF
once	TRBV14	TRBJ2-2	TRBD1	TGTGCCAGCGGGAGACAGGGGACGAACACCGGGGAGCTGTTTTTT	CASGRQGTNTGELFF
.	TRBV18	TRBJ2-5	.	TGTGCCAGCTCACCCTTGCCAACACAAGAGACCCAGTACTTC	CASSPLPTQETQYF
.	TRBV19	TRBJ2-1	TRBD2	TGTGCCAGTAGTACCACTAGCGGAAGCTCCTACAATGAGCAGTTCTTC	CASSTTSGSSYNEQFF
.	TRBV5-4	TRBJ1-2	.	TGTGCCAGCAGCTTGGTAGGCTCGAGGGGCTACACCTTC	CASSLVGSRGYTF
.	TRBV28	TRBJ2-7	.	TGTGCCAGCAGTCTCCAGGGAAAATACTACGAGCAGTACTTC	CASSLQGKYYEQYF